The 24 T cell receptor beta chains presented below share a single source sample, sequenced in a study of blood T cell repertoires in COVID-19 (dated by TCRdb to about 2020). Receptor amplification or capture employed the immunoSEQ multiplex PCR assay. TCRdb provides this immuneACCESS table in a form limited to in-frame rearrangements. Some clones are lacking; in checked studies, under half of them reflect an unresolved V gene, and why the rest are absent is not known. The table for this sample lists about 270,000 clones; about 88% of them were counted only once. The ten largest clones take up roughly 4% of the sample. The sequenced sample was peripheral blood. These receptors came from a man between 60 and 70 years old who had recovered from COVID-19.

The genes are TRBV7-2 and TRBJ1-5; a weak D match, TRBD1 (6 bases). Trimming took off 6 bases at V and 6 bases at J, with 18 bases between the two ends. Germline-derived CDR1 and CDR2 are SGHTA and FQGNSA. The CDR3 contains 15 residues. The chain's CDR3 is CASSQNRAQGQPQHF. As DNA, the CDR3 is TGTGCCAGCAGTCAAAACAGGGCACAGGGTCAGCCCCAGCATTTT.

The V gene is TRBV25-1, the J gene TRBJ1-2, with 8 nucleotides matching TRBD1. Germline V CDR1 and CDR2: MGHDK, SYGVNS. This CDR3 is built from 13 residues. V was clipped by 4 bases and J by 4 bases; unmatched bases: 2. The CDR3: CASSGTGRYGYTF. DNA of the CDR3: TGTGCCAGCAGTGGGACAGGGCGCTATGGCTACACCTTC.

The J gene is TRBJ1-1, the V gene TRBV19; maybe TRBD1 (6 bases). The V gene lost 3 bases and the J gene lost 4 bases, with 12 bases spanning the gap. CDR1 and CDR2 from the germline V gene are LNHDA and SQIVND (reference sequence). CDR3 length: 14 residues. CDR3: CASSIAGVGTEAFF. The CDR3 bases are TGTGCCAGTAGTATCGCAGGGGTGGGCACTGAAGCTTTCTTT.

V is TRBV19 and J is TRBJ2-3, with TRBD2 identical over 10 bases. The CDR3 is 17 amino acids. V was clipped by 3 bases and J by 0 bases; unmatched bases: 6. Germline CDR1 reads LNHDA; CDR2 reads SQIVND (reference sequence). The CDR3 DNA sequence: TGTGCCAGTAGTATTCTGGGACTAGCGAGTAGCACAGATACGCAGTATTTT. This sequence encodes CASSILGLASSTDTQYF.

V is TRBV14 and J is TRBJ1-2; 8 bases align to TRBD1. Germline values: CDR1 SGHDN, CDR2 FVKESK. CDR3 length: 17 amino acids. V shed 3 bases, J shed 7 bases, and the junction held 16 bases outside the gene matches. The CDR3 protein is CASSHTLQGGRSGGYTF. CDR3 sequence (DNA): TGTGCCAGCAGCCACACCCTACAGGGGGGAAGGTCGGGTGGCTACACCTTC.

This clone was recorded once. This CDR3 is CASSPRPANSYEQYF. In DNA form, the CDR3 reads TGTGCCAGCTCACCGCGGCCAGCTAACTCCTACGAGCAGTACTTC. The chain combines TRBV18 with TRBJ2-7; D is unresolved. The CDR3 covers 15 residues. CDR1 and CDR2 from the germline V gene are KGHSH and LQKENI. Trimming left V 3 bases short and J 0 bases short, with 12 bases between.

This clone was seen a handful of times. The V call is TRBV19, the J call TRBJ2-7; perhaps TRBD2 as D (7 bases). The CDR3 covers 15 residues. CDR1 LNHDA and CDR2 SQIVND come from the germline V gene (reference sequence). CDR3 amino acids: CATSPGGGGSYEQYF. CDR3 nucleotides: TGTGCGACAAGCCCGGGGGGCGGGGGCTCCTACGAGCAGTACTTC.

The chain has TRBV7-2 and TRBJ1-3, with D tentatively TRBD1 (6 bases). The V gene's germline CDR1 is SGHTA and CDR2 FQGNSA. This CDR3 has 18 amino acids. The V gene lost 5 bases and the J gene lost 0 bases, with 20 bases spanning the gap. The CDR3 DNA reads TGTGCCAGCAGCCCTAGGGGGACCCCTTCGAGCTCTGGAAACACCATATATTTT. Translation: CASSPRGTPSSSGNTIYF.

The V and J genes are TRBV11-2 and TRBJ2-7; D is unclear. The length of the CDR3 is 14 residues. Germline values: CDR1 SGHAT, CDR2 FQNNGV. The V end lost 5 bases, the J end lost 0 bases, and 11 bases lay between the germline ends. CDR3 residues: CASSPTRSSYEQYF. Here the CDR3 DNA reads TGTGCCAGCAGCCCTACGAGGAGCTCCTACGAGCAGTACTTC.

This clone appeared a single time. The V gene is TRBV7-9, the J gene TRBJ2-7; 8 positions agree with TRBD1. V lost 5 bases, J lost 0 bases, and 6 bases stayed unmatched. The CDR3 consists of 15 residues. Germline CDR1 reads SEHNR; CDR2 reads FQNEAQ (reference sequence). CDR3 protein: CASSPRGLYSYEQYF. CDR3 DNA sequence: TGTGCCAGCAGCCCCAGGGGGCTGTACTCCTACGAGCAGTACTTC. The whole variable domain, filled in from reference TRBV7-9 and TRBJ2-7, reads DTGVSQNPRHKITKRGQNVTFRCDPISEHNRLYWYRQTLGQGPEFLTYFQNEAQLEKSRLLSDRFSAERPKGSFSTLEIQRTEQGDSAMYLCASSPRGLYSYEQYFGPGTRLTVT.

The V call is TRBV7-3, the J call TRBJ2-2, with 7 bases aligning to TRBD1. CDR1 is SGHTA and CDR2 is FQGTGA in the germline V gene. The CDR3 has 15 amino acids. V was pared by 3 bases and J by 0 bases, with 1 base of the junction left unmatched. CDR3 sequence (DNA): TGTGCCAGCAGCTTCGGGACAGCGAACACCGGGGAGCTGTTTTTT. Its translation is CASSFGTANTGELFF.

The chain couples TRBV5-1 to TRBJ1-2; D unclear. Germline V CDR1 and CDR2: SGHRS, YFSETQ. This CDR3 has 14 amino acids. V dropped 4 bases and J dropped 0 bases, with 10 bases sitting between them. CDR3 residues: CASSEIVANYGYTF. CDR3 nucleotide sequence: TGCGCCAGCAGCGAGATTGTAGCTAACTATGGCTACACCTTC.

J is TRBJ1-1 and V is TRBV6-5; 9 bases align to TRBD1. J was trimmed by 6 bases and V by 3 bases; bases with no gene match: 2. The length of the CDR3 is 13 residues. From germline, CDR1 is MNHEY and CDR2 SVGAGI. CDR3 sequence (DNA): TGTGCCAGCAGTTATAGACAGGGGGCTGAAGCTTTCTTT. This codes for CASSYRQGAEAFF.

This chain connects TRBV5-4 to TRBJ2-7; 8 nucleotides match TRBD2. The length of the CDR3 is 15 residues. Germline V gene lookup returns CDR1 SGHNT and CDR2 YYREEE (reference sequence). V trimming: 4 bases; J trimming: 1 base; junction bases outside the gene matches: 7. This CDR3 is CASSGLGGGSYEQYF. The CDR3 bases are TGTGCCAGCAGCGGTCTAGGCGGGGGGTCCTACGAGCAGTACTTC.

V gene TRBV19 combines with J gene TRBJ2-3; the match to TRBD2 covers 7 bases. The CDR3 covers 16 residues. CDR1 is LNHDA and CDR2 is SQIVND in the germline V gene (reference sequence). With V trimmed by 7 bases and J by 3 bases, 13 bases remained unmatched. The CDR3 here is CASTPEGRAETDTQYF. The CDR3 DNA reads as TGTGCCAGTACCCCGGAAGGGAGGGCAGAGACAGATACGCAGTATTTT. Full variable domain (outside the CDR3, taken from reference TRBV19 and TRBJ2-3): DGGITQSPKYLFRKEGQNVTLSCEQNLNHDAMYWYRQDPGQGLRLIYYSQIVNDFQKGDIAEGYSVSREKKESFPLTVTSAQKNPTAFYLCASTPEGRAETDTQYFGPGTRLTVL.

The chain has TRBV7-8 and TRBJ2-7; maybe TRBD1 (6 bases). Trimming took off 1 base at V and 5 bases at J, with 18 bases between the two ends. This CDR3 has 16 amino acids. Germline V gene sequence: CDR1 SGHVS, CDR2 FQNEAQ. The CDR3 is CASSLGSQGHVDEQYF. For the CDR3, the DNA is TGTGCCAGCAGCTTAGGTTCACAGGGTCATGTGGACGAGCAGTACTTC.

This clone was found a few times. The chain uses TRBV7-8 and TRBJ2-1, with TRBD2 matching over 10 bases. V shed 2 bases, J shed 6 bases, and the junction held 7 bases outside the gene matches. Germline CDR1 and CDR2: SGHVS and FQNEAQ. The length of the CDR3 is 16 residues. CDR3 loop: CASSLLLAGRGNEQFF. In DNA, the CDR3 is TGTGCCAGCAGCTTACTACTAGCGGGAAGGGGCAATGAGCAGTTCTTC.

The gene calls are TRBV29-1 and TRBJ1-1; D remains unclear. The germline gives CDR1 SQVTM, CDR2 ANQGSEA. The germline V and J ends were trimmed by 4 bases and 3 bases, with 12 bases remaining between them. CDR3 size: 13 residues. CDR3 sequence: CSVVGGGHTEAFF. As DNA, the CDR3 is TGCAGCGTTGTGGGAGGAGGGCACACTGAAGCTTTCTTT.

The J gene is TRBJ2-7, the V gene TRBV10-1, with 9 bases matching TRBD1. Trimming at V came to 1 base and at J to 2 bases, leaving 6 bases not matched to a gene. CDR1 WNHNN and CDR2 SYGVQD come from the germline V gene (reference sequence). CDR3 length equals 16 residues. DNA of the CDR3: TGCGCCAGCAGTGAGTTACGGACAGGGGTCACCTACGAGCAGTACTTC. Its translation is CASSELRTGVTYEQYF.

This clone was seen a single time. The genes are TRBV6-5 and TRBJ1-4, with D tentatively TRBD1 (6 bases). V dropped 8 bases and J dropped 5 bases, with 15 bases sitting between them. The CDR3 is made up of 14 amino acids. Germline V CDR1 and CDR2: MNHEY, SVGAGI. The CDR3: CASEGGGENEKLFF. The DNA of the CDR3 is TGTGCCAGCGAGGGGGGGGGAGAGAATGAAAAACTGTTTTTT.

The chain employs TRBV5-4 and TRBJ1-4; 8 bases agree with TRBD1. With V trimmed by 3 bases and J by 7 bases, 5 bases remained unmatched. The CDR3 spans 14 residues. Germline V CDR1 and CDR2: SGHNT, YYREEE (reference sequence). In DNA form, the CDR3 reads TGTGCCAGCAGCTCTCAGGGGGCGCGTGAAAAACTGTTTTTT. This sequence encodes CASSSQGAREKLFF.

V is TRBV6-6 and J is TRBJ1-2; possibly TRBD1 for D (6 bases). The CDR3 extends over 17 amino acids. CDR1 is MNHNY, CDR2 SVGAGI, per germline (reference sequence). V was pared by 5 bases and J by 6 bases, with 25 bases between. CDR3 loop: CASSPLDSTAGDHGYTF. As DNA, the CDR3 is TGTGCCAGCAGTCCTTTAGACAGCACCGCAGGGGATCATGGCTACACCTTC.

This chain uses TRBV19 with TRBJ2-7; the match to TRBD1 covers 7 bases. Looked up from germline, CDR1 is LNHDA and CDR2 is SQIVND (reference sequence). After removal of 5 bases from V and 2 bases from J, the junction contained 6 bases not matched to a gene. This CDR3 has 14 amino acids. The CDR3 is CASSVGQVAYEQYF. In DNA, the CDR3 is TGTGCCAGTAGTGTCGGACAGGTGGCCTACGAGCAGTACTTC.

The chain links TRBV27 to TRBJ2-2; 9 nucleotides line up with TRBD1. V trimming: 4 bases; J trimming: 4 bases; junction bases outside the gene matches: 7. Germline CDR1 MNHEY, CDR2 SMNVEV (reference sequence). This CDR3 contains 16 residues. In DNA, the CDR3 is TGTGCCAGCAGTTCCCGTGGGACAGGGAGCACCGGGGAGCTGTTTTTT. Translation: CASSSRGTGSTGELFF.